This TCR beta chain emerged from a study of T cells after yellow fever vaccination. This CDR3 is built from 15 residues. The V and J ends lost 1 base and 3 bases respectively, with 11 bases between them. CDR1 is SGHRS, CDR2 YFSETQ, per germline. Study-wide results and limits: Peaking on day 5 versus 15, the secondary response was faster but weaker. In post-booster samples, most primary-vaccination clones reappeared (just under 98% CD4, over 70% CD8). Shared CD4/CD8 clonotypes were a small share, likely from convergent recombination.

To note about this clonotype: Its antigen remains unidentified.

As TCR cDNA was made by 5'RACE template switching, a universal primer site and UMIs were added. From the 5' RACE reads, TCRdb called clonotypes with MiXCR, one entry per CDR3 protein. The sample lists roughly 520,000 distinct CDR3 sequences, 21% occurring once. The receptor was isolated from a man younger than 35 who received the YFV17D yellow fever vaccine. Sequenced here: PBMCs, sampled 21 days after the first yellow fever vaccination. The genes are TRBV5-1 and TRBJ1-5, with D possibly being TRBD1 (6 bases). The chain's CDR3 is CASSLQGGDNQPQHF. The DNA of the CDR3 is TGCGCCAGCAGCTTGCAAGGGGGTGACAATCAGCCCCAGCATTTT.